This TCR beta chain was recovered during a study of T cell repertoires in cytomegalovirus infection. General study findings and limits: Dominating the ex vivo response were TCR beta clonotypes that were CMV-specific and HLA-C-restricted. Summed frequency of shared TCR beta families picked out CMV carriers who also had the relevant HLA.

The junction had 6 bases not matched to a gene; V was cut back by 5 bases and J by 0 bases. The CDR3 covers 15 residues. Germline V gene data show CDR1 as SGHTA and CDR2 as FQGNSA. Many counts were recorded for this clonotype. Its target is unknown. Each CDR3 protein gets one entry after TCRdb re-called the reads with MiXCR. The repertoire consists of approximately 260,000 distinct CDR3 sequences, with about 18% occurring once and the leading ten covering roughly 50%. The chain joins TRBV7-2 to TRBJ1-1, with TRBD1 identical over 7 bases. The clonotype was recovered from a human donor in good health (CMV status not recorded). Some clones in this sample may be carry-over from other donors' samples. Material: CD8+ T cells from PBMCs. CDR3 loop: CASSGQTGLNTEAFF. DNA for the CDR3: TGTGCCAGCAGCGGACAGACAGGGTTGAACACTGAAGCTTTCTTT.